The rows below give T cell receptor beta chains drawn from one sample of a study of T-cell reconstitution after alpha-beta-depleted transplantation in children. TCRdb re-called the PCR reads through MiXCR, storing one row per CDR3 protein. The table lists roughly 300,000 distinct CDR3 sequences, about 9.4% of them singletons. Sequenced here: PBMCs from the stem cell graft donor, sampled from the stem cell graft. The source of these receptors is a human donor who donated a stem cell graft to a child with acute lymphoblastic leukemia. The CDR3 runs from the conserved cysteine through the conserved F or W. A D gene is named only where the DNA matches it firmly. Some rows have no size entry. The others give once, few or many, or a class for an expanded clone.

CDR3,DNA,D,V,size,J
CASSVAGLVPSYNEQFF,TGTGCCAGCAGCGTAGCTGGACTGGTACCCTCCTACAATGAGCAGTTCTTC,.,TRBV9,.,TRBJ2-1
CSALREKLFF,TGCAGTGCCCTACGGGAAAAACTGTTTTTT,.,TRBV20-1,many,TRBJ1-4
CASSVGAGQGYEQYF,TGTGCCAGCAGCGTTGGGGCAGGTCAGGGCTACGAGCAGTACTTC,.,TRBV9,.,TRBJ2-7
CASSIPGAYEQYF,TGTGCCAGCAGCATTCCAGGGGCCTACGAGCAGTACTTC,.,TRBV7-2,.,TRBJ2-7
CASSPREAGELFF,TGCGCCAGCAGCCCGAGGGAAGCCGGGGAGCTGTTTTTT,.,TRBV5-1,.,TRBJ2-2
CASSQDRINYNEQFF,TGTGCCAGCAGCCAAGATAGGATAAACTACAATGAGCAGTTCTTC,.,TRBV4-2,many,TRBJ2-1
CASSQVAGSPGANVLTF,TGCGCCAGCAGCCAGGTAGCGGGATCTCCTGGGGCCAACGTCCTGACTTTC,TRBD2,TRBV4-1,.,TRBJ2-6
CSARGILSYEQYF,TGCAGTGCTAGGGGGATACTCTCCTACGAGCAGTACTTC,.,TRBV20-1,many,TRBJ2-7
CSARVSGQGRLNTEAFF,TGCAGTGCTAGAGTTTCCGGACAGGGAAGGTTGAACACTGAAGCTTTCTTT,TRBD1,TRBV20-1,.,TRBJ1-1
CASSSDRRVGELFF,TGTGCCAGCTCATCGGACCGACGGGTCGGGGAGCTGTTTTTT,.,TRBV18,.,TRBJ2-2
CSSQTGRETQYF,TGCAGCTCACAGACAGGGAGGGAGACCCAGTACTTC,.,TRBV29-1,.,TRBJ2-5
CASSPTPPTQYF,TGCGCCAGCAGCCCGACACCGCCGACCCAGTACTTC,.,TRBV5-1,few,TRBJ2-5
CSVEVPGQGRSGYTF,TGCAGCGTTGAAGTCCCGGGACAGGGGAGAAGTGGCTACACCTTC,TRBD1,TRBV29-1,.,TRBJ1-2
CSAPRASGSPNTDTQYF,TGTAGTGCTCCCCGGGCTAGCGGGAGCCCAAACACAGATACGCAGTATTTT,TRBD2,TRBV20-1,.,TRBJ2-3
CASSRWGVLYNEQFF,TGTGCCAGCAGCCGGTGGGGGGTCCTATACAATGAGCAGTTCTTC,.,TRBV5-6,few,TRBJ2-1
CSVGLRISSYEQYF,TGCAGCGTGGGACTGCGAATCAGCTCCTACGAGCAGTACTTC,.,TRBV29-1,few,TRBJ2-7
CSASPAVGDQPQHF,TGCAGTGCTAGCCCCGCAGTTGGGGACCAGCCCCAGCATTTT,.,TRBV20-1,.,TRBJ1-5
CASRGGIAVPGTQYF,TGTGCCAGCAGGGGCGGAATTGCGGTCCCCGGGACCCAGTACTTC,.,TRBV7-9,few,TRBJ2-5
CASSYQATVYEQYF,TGTGCCAGCAGTTATCAGGCGACAGTTTACGAGCAGTACTTC,.,TRBV6-5,many,TRBJ2-7
CASSSRSGRGETQYF,TGTGCCAGCAGTTCTCGTAGCGGGAGGGGGGAGACCCAGTACTTC,TRBD2,TRBV7-2,.,TRBJ2-5
CSAITPQDRGGILAEAFF,TGCAGTGCTATAACCCCACAGGACAGGGGAGGGATATTGGCTGAAGCTTTCTTT,TRBD1,TRBV20-1,few,TRBJ1-1
CASSLPVWHSQPQHF,TGTGCCAGTAGTCTCCCCGTGTGGCATAGTCAGCCCCAGCATTTT,.,TRBV19,.,TRBJ1-5
CASSLSSAAYEQYF,TGTGCCAGCAGTTTATCTAGCGCGGCCTACGAGCAGTACTTC,.,TRBV27,few,TRBJ2-7
CASSPSVGQGTGNTIYF,TGTGCCAGCTCACCAAGCGTGGGACAGGGGACTGGAAACACCATATATTTT,TRBD1,TRBV18,.,TRBJ1-3
CAISRGGNQETQYF,TGTGCCATCTCTAGGGGAGGAAACCAAGAGACCCAGTACTTC,.,TRBV10-3,.,TRBJ2-5
CASSPAGRVSEAFF,TGTGCCAGCAGCCCTGCGGGCCGGGTTAGTGAAGCTTTCTTT,.,TRBV27,.,TRBJ1-1
CASSRTFVAFF,TGTGCCAGCAGTAGGACTTTCGTAGCTTTCTTT,.,TRBV25-1,.,TRBJ1-1
CASRSQGLNEKLFF,TGTGCCAGCAGATCTCAGGGATTGAATGAAAAACTGTTTTTT,.,TRBV28,few,TRBJ1-4
CSVEKGTDTQYF,TGCAGCGTTGAGAAGGGCACAGATACGCAGTATTTT,.,TRBV29-1,once,TRBJ2-3
CASSPVLAGELFF,TGTGCCAGCAGCCCCGTACTAGCGGGAGAGCTGTTTTTT,TRBD2,TRBV7-9,many,TRBJ2-2
CASSYDRDGYGYTF,TGTGCCAGCAGCTACGACAGGGACGGCTATGGCTACACCTTC,TRBD1,TRBV7-3,.,TRBJ1-2
CATSRDSLGLSGRYNSYEQYF,TGTGCCACCAGCAGAGATTCGTTAGGCCTTAGCGGGCGCTATAACTCCTACGAGCAGTACTTC,TRBD2,TRBV15,few,TRBJ2-7
CASSLELAGLYEQYF,TGCGCCAGCAGCTTGGAACTAGCGGGGCTCTACGAGCAGTACTTC,TRBD2,TRBV5-1,many,TRBJ2-7